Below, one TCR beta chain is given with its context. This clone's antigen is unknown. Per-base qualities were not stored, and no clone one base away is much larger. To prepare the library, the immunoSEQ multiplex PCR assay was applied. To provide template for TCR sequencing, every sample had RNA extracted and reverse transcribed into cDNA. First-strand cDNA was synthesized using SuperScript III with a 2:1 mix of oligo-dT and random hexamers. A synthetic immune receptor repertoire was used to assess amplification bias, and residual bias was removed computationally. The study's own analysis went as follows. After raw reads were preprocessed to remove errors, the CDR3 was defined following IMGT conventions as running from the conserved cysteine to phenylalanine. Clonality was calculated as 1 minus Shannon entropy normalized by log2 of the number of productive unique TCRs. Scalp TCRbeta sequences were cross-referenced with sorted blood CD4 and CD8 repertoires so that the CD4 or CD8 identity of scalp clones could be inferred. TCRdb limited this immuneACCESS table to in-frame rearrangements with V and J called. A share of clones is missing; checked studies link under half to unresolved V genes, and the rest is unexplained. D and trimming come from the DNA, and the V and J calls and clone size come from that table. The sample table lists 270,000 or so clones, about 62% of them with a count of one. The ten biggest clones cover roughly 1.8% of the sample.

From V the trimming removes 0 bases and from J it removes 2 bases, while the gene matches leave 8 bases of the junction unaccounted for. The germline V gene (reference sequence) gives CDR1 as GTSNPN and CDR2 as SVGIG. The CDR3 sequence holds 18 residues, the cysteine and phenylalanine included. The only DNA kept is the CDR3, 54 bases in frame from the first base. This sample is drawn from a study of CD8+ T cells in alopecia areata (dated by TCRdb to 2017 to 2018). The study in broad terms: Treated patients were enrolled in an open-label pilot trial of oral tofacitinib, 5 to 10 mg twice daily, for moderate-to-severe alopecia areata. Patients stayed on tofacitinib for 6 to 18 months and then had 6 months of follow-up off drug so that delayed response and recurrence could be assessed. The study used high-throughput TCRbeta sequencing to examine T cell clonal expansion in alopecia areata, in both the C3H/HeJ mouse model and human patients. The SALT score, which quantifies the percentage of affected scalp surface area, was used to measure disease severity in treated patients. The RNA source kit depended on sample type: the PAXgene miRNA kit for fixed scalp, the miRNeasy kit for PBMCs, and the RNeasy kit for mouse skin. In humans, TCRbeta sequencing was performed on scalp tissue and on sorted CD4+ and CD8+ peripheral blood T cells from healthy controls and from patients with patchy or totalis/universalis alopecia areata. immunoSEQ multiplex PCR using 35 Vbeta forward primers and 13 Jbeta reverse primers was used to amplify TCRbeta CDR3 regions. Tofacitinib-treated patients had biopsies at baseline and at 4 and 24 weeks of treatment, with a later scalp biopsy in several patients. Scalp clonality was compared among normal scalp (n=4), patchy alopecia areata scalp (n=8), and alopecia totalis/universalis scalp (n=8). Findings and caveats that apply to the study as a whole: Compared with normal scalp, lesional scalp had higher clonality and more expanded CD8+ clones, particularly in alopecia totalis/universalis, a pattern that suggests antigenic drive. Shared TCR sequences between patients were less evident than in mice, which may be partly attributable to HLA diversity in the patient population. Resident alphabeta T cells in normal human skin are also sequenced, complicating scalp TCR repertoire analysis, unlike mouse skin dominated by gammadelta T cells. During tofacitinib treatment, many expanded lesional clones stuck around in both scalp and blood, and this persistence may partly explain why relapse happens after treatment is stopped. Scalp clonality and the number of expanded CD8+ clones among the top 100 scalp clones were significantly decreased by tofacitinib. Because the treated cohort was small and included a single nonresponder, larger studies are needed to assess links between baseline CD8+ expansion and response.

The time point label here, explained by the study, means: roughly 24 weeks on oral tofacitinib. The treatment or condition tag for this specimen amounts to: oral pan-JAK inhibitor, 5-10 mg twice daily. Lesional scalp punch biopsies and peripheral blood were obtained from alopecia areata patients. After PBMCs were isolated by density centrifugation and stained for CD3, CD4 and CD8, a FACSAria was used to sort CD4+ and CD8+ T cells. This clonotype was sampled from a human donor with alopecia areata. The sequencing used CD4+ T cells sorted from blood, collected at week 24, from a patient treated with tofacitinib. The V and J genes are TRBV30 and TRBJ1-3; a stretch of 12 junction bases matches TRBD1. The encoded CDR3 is CAWSVRPGQGAPGNTIYF. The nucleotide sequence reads TGTGCCTGGAGTGTAAGACCGGGACAGGGGGCACCTGGAAACACCATATATTTT.